A selection of T cell receptor beta chains follows, all from one sample in a study of regulatory T cells in long-lasting Graves disease. MiXCR, run by TCRdb on the multiplex PCR reads, gives a single entry per CDR3 protein. The table lists 700,000 or so distinct CDR3 sequences, approximately 31% of them singletons. The sample in question was peripheral blood mononuclear cells (PBMCs), obtained when the disease was refractory, from a patient treated with antithyroid drugs. The receptor set was obtained from a female donor with Graves disease. CDR3s include the opening cysteine and the closing phenylalanine or tryptophan. The order of the fields is J gene, V gene, clone size, D gene, CDR3 protein, CDR3 DNA. A D gene is named only where the DNA matches it firmly. Size values are once, few and many counts, or a class for expanded clones, and some rows have none.

j_call: TRBJ1-5; v_call: TRBV2; clone_size: NA; d_call: NA; cdr3_aa: CASSFPVNQPQHF; cdr3_nt: TGTGCCAGCAGTTTCCCAGTCAATCAGCCCCAGCATTTT
j_call: TRBJ2-2; v_call: TRBV29-1; clone_size: NA; d_call: TRBD2; cdr3_aa: CSFRLAATGELFF; cdr3_nt: TGCAGCTTCCGACTAGCAGCCACCGGGGAGCTGTTTTTT
j_call: TRBJ1-1; v_call: TRBV5-1; clone_size: few; d_call: NA; cdr3_aa: CASSLDRSIAAEAFF; cdr3_nt: TGCGCCAGCAGCTTGGATAGGTCGATTGCGGCTGAAGCTTTCTTT
j_call: TRBJ2-5; v_call: TRBV7-2; clone_size: NA; d_call: NA; cdr3_aa: CASSLGLGLAAQETQCF; cdr3_nt: TGTGCCAGCAGCTTGGGTTTAGGCCTAGCTGCTCAAGAGACCCAGTGCTTC
j_call: TRBJ2-5; v_call: TRBV24-1; clone_size: many; d_call: NA; cdr3_aa: CATSDPSTSLETQYF; cdr3_nt: TGTGCCACCAGTGATCCTTCGACTAGTCTTGAGACCCAGTACTTC
j_call: TRBJ2-7; v_call: TRBV12-3/TRBV12-4; clone_size: few; d_call: NA; cdr3_aa: CASSFWSGSSYEQYF; cdr3_nt: TGTGCCAGCAGTTTTTGGTCAGGTAGTTCCTACGAGCAGTACTTC
j_call: TRBJ2-4; v_call: TRBV11-2; clone_size: NA; d_call: TRBD1; cdr3_aa: CASSQGQIAKNIQYF; cdr3_nt: TGTGCCAGCAGCCAGGGACAGATAGCCAAAAACATTCAGTACTTC
j_call: TRBJ1-6; v_call: TRBV6-1; clone_size: few; d_call: NA; cdr3_aa: CASSRASDGYNSPLHF; cdr3_nt: TGTGCCAGCAGTCGGGCCTCAGACGGTTATAATTCACCCCTCCACTTT
j_call: TRBJ1-1; v_call: TRBV19; clone_size: NA; d_call: NA; cdr3_aa: CASSKWGGNTEAFF; cdr3_nt: TGTGCCAGTAGTAAATGGGGCGGGAACACTGAAGCTTTCTTT
j_call: TRBJ2-4; v_call: TRBV6-1; clone_size: NA; d_call: NA; cdr3_aa: CASSRGSRGNIQYF; cdr3_nt: TGTGCCAGCAGTAGGGGATCAAGAGGAAACATTCAGTACTTC
j_call: TRBJ1-6; v_call: TRBV30; clone_size: NA; d_call: NA; cdr3_aa: CAWQGWPPGSPLHF; cdr3_nt: TGTGCCTGGCAAGGATGGCCCCCGGGATCACCCCTCCACTTT
j_call: TRBJ2-3; v_call: TRBV27; clone_size: NA; d_call: NA; cdr3_aa: CASRPIPQDTQYF; cdr3_nt: TGTGCCAGCAGACCGATTCCCCAGGATACGCAGTATTTT
j_call: TRBJ2-7; v_call: TRBV5-4; clone_size: few; d_call: NA; cdr3_aa: CASSLKSDLSYEQYF; cdr3_nt: TGTGCCAGCAGCTTGAAGAGTGACTTATCCTACGAGCAGTACTTC
j_call: TRBJ1-3; v_call: TRBV15; clone_size: NA; d_call: NA; cdr3_aa: CATSRDRPSGNTIYF; cdr3_nt: TGTGCCACCAGCAGAGATAGGCCTTCTGGAAACACCATATATTTT
j_call: TRBJ2-7; v_call: TRBV12-3/TRBV12-4; clone_size: NA; d_call: TRBD2; cdr3_aa: CASSSGEGYEQYF; cdr3_nt: TGTGCCAGCAGCTCGGGGGAGGGGTACGAGCAGTACTTC
j_call: TRBJ1-3; v_call: TRBV2; clone_size: NA; d_call: NA; cdr3_aa: CASSEAFGAISGNTIYF; cdr3_nt: TGTGCCAGCAGTGAAGCGTTCGGGGCCATCTCTGGAAACACCATATATTTT
j_call: TRBJ1-2; v_call: TRBV3-1; clone_size: NA; d_call: TRBD1; cdr3_aa: CASSRGTGEYGYTF; cdr3_nt: TGTGCCAGCAGCCGAGGGACAGGGGAGTATGGCTACACCTTC
j_call: TRBJ2-7; v_call: TRBV2; clone_size: few; d_call: TRBD2; cdr3_aa: CASRFSGRESSYEQYF; cdr3_nt: TGTGCCAGCAGATTTAGCGGGAGGGAGAGCTCCTACGAGCAGTACTTC
j_call: TRBJ1-6; v_call: TRBV5-1; clone_size: NA; d_call: NA; cdr3_aa: CASSREGGLNSPLHF; cdr3_nt: TGCGCCAGCAGCAGAGAGGGGGGGTTGAATTCACCCCTCCACTTT
j_call: TRBJ1-5; v_call: TRBV12-3/TRBV12-4; clone_size: NA; d_call: TRBD1; cdr3_aa: CASGTNGGTGIFSQPQHF; cdr3_nt: TGTGCCAGCGGCACAAATGGGGGGACAGGGATATTCAGTCAGCCCCAGCATTTT
j_call: TRBJ1-4; v_call: TRBV7-2; clone_size: NA; d_call: TRBD1; cdr3_aa: CASSSRQGPYEKLFF; cdr3_nt: TGTGCCAGCAGCTCCCGACAGGGCCCATATGAAAAACTGTTTTTT
j_call: TRBJ2-2; v_call: TRBV6-1; clone_size: NA; d_call: NA; cdr3_aa: CASRVQGRTGELFF; cdr3_nt: TGTGCCAGCAGAGTACAGGGTAGGACCGGGGAGCTGTTTTTT
j_call: TRBJ2-5; v_call: TRBV11-3; clone_size: many; d_call: TRBD1; cdr3_aa: CASSFGQGEGETQYF; cdr3_nt: TGTGCCAGCAGCTTCGGACAGGGCGAGGGAGAGACCCAGTACTTC
j_call: TRBJ1-5; v_call: TRBV27; clone_size: NA; d_call: NA; cdr3_aa: CASSLLSGGNQPQHF; cdr3_nt: TGTGCCAGCAGTTTACTATCAGGGGGCAATCAGCCCCAGCATTTT
j_call: TRBJ2-5; v_call: TRBV29-1; clone_size: NA; d_call: NA; cdr3_aa: CSVWGQETQYF; cdr3_nt: TGCAGCGTTTGGGGGCAGGAGACCCAGTACTTC
j_call: TRBJ1-1; v_call: TRBV3-1; clone_size: NA; d_call: NA; cdr3_aa: CASSQEDYTEAFF; cdr3_nt: TGTGCCAGCAGCCAAGAGGATTACACTGAAGCTTTCTTT
j_call: TRBJ1-5; v_call: TRBV2; clone_size: NA; d_call: TRBD1; cdr3_aa: CASRARQGAPYSNQPQHF; cdr3_nt: TGTGCCAGCAGGGCTCGACAGGGGGCCCCCTATAGCAATCAGCCCCAGCATTTT
j_call: TRBJ2-1; v_call: TRBV12-3/TRBV12-4; clone_size: NA; d_call: NA; cdr3_aa: CASSESSSYNEQFF; cdr3_nt: TGTGCCAGCAGCGAAAGTTCCTCCTACAATGAGCAGTTCTTC
j_call: TRBJ1-6; v_call: TRBV11-2; clone_size: few; d_call: NA; cdr3_aa: CASSFTGYNSPLHF; cdr3_nt: TGTGCCAGCAGCTTTACAGGGTACAATTCACCCCTCCACTTT
j_call: TRBJ1-5; v_call: TRBV6-1; clone_size: NA; d_call: NA; cdr3_aa: CASSVGANNQPQHF; cdr3_nt: TGTGCCAGCAGTGTTGGGGCGAACAATCAGCCCCAGCATTTT
j_call: TRBJ1-2; v_call: TRBV20-1; clone_size: NA; d_call: NA; cdr3_aa: CSAARGDYGYTF; cdr3_nt: TGCAGTGCGGCTAGGGGTGACTATGGCTACACCTTC
j_call: TRBJ2-1; v_call: TRBV12-3/TRBV12-4; clone_size: few; d_call: NA; cdr3_aa: CASSRRGGSSYNEQFF; cdr3_nt: TGTGCCAGCAGCCGCCGCGGGGGCTCCTCCTACAATGAGCAGTTCTTC
j_call: TRBJ1-6; v_call: TRBV12-3/TRBV12-4; clone_size: many; d_call: NA; cdr3_aa: CASSLKGYNSPLHF; cdr3_nt: TGTGCCAGCAGTTTAAAAGGATATAATTCACCCCTCCACTTT
j_call: TRBJ1-5; v_call: TRBV3-1; clone_size: few; d_call: NA; cdr3_aa: CASTTGNQPQHF; cdr3_nt: TGTGCCAGCACAACAGGGAATCAGCCCCAGCATTTT
j_call: TRBJ2-7; v_call: TRBV6-2/TRBV6-3; clone_size: many; d_call: TRBD1; cdr3_aa: CASSYGQGVVYEQYF; cdr3_nt: TGTGCCAGCAGTTACGGACAGGGGGTGGTGTACGAGCAGTACTTC
j_call: TRBJ1-3; v_call: TRBV19; clone_size: NA; d_call: NA; cdr3_aa: CASSISSGRNGNTIYF; cdr3_nt: TGTGCCAGTAGTATATCATCGGGGCGGAATGGAAACACCATATATTTT
j_call: TRBJ2-5; v_call: TRBV29-1; clone_size: NA; d_call: TRBD2; cdr3_aa: CSVAGTSGSETQYF; cdr3_nt: TGCAGCGTTGCAGGGACTAGCGGGAGTGAGACCCAGTACTTC
j_call: TRBJ1-1; v_call: TRBV19; clone_size: NA; d_call: TRBD1; cdr3_aa: CASNLQPQGGTEAFF; cdr3_nt: TGTGCCAGTAACCTCCAACCACAGGGGGGGACTGAAGCTTTCTTT
j_call: TRBJ1-1; v_call: TRBV19; clone_size: few; d_call: NA; cdr3_aa: CASTWGSSEAFF; cdr3_nt: TGTGCCAGTACCTGGGGCTCATCTGAAGCTTTCTTT
j_call: TRBJ1-6; v_call: TRBV5-1; clone_size: few; d_call: TRBD1; cdr3_aa: CASSLSGTDNSPLHF; cdr3_nt: TGCGCCAGCAGCTTGTCCGGGACAGACAATTCACCCCTCCACTTT
j_call: TRBJ1-1; v_call: TRBV28; clone_size: NA; d_call: TRBD1; cdr3_aa: CASSLPGQGNAEAFF; cdr3_nt: TGTGCCAGCAGTTTACCGGGACAGGGAAACGCTGAAGCTTTCTTT
j_call: TRBJ1-1; v_call: TRBV6-1; clone_size: NA; d_call: NA; cdr3_aa: CASSLYLTLGENTEAFF; cdr3_nt: TGTGCCAGCAGTCTCTACCTTACCCTGGGGGAGAACACTGAAGCTTTCTTT
j_call: TRBJ2-7; v_call: TRBV30; clone_size: many; d_call: NA; cdr3_aa: CAWSSSYEQYF; cdr3_nt: TGTGCCTGGAGTAGCAGCTACGAGCAGTACTTC
j_call: TRBJ2-4; v_call: TRBV11-2; clone_size: many; d_call: NA; cdr3_aa: CASSLRGRQYF; cdr3_nt: TGTGCCAGCAGCTTACGAGGGCGTCAGTACTTC
j_call: TRBJ2-1; v_call: TRBV5-1; clone_size: once; d_call: TRBD2; cdr3_aa: CASSLTLAGSYNEQFF; cdr3_nt: TGCGCCAGCAGCTTGACCCTAGCGGGATCCTACAATGAGCAGTTCTTC
j_call: TRBJ2-3; v_call: TRBV2; clone_size: NA; d_call: TRBD2; cdr3_aa: CARGARLAGSTDTQYF; cdr3_nt: TGTGCCAGGGGAGCCCGACTAGCGGGGAGCACAGATACGCAGTATTTT
j_call: TRBJ2-5; v_call: TRBV12-3/TRBV12-4; clone_size: NA; d_call: NA; cdr3_aa: CAGSYPGSGAQYF; cdr3_nt: TGTGCCGGCAGTTACCCGGGGTCCGGGGCCCAGTACTTC
j_call: TRBJ1-5; v_call: TRBV5-6; clone_size: few; d_call: NA; cdr3_aa: CASSLSGAHQPQHF; cdr3_nt: TGTGCCAGCAGCTTGTCAGGGGCTCATCAGCCCCAGCATTTT
j_call: TRBJ1-1; v_call: TRBV30; clone_size: few; d_call: NA; cdr3_aa: CAWTRFSGAGMSAFF; cdr3_nt: TGTGCCTGGACCCGTTTCTCAGGGGCCGGTATGTCAGCTTTCTTT
j_call: TRBJ2-7; v_call: TRBV20-1; clone_size: NA; d_call: NA; cdr3_aa: CSTKGSRIYEQYF; cdr3_nt: TGCAGCACTAAAGGCTCTAGGATCTACGAGCAGTACTTC
j_call: TRBJ2-7; v_call: TRBV6-1; clone_size: NA; d_call: NA; cdr3_aa: CASSPTGEQYF; cdr3_nt: TGTGCCAGCAGCCCCACGGGGGAGCAGTACTTC
j_call: TRBJ2-7; v_call: TRBV27; clone_size: NA; d_call: NA; cdr3_aa: CASSRGTLGEQYF; cdr3_nt: TGTGCCAGCAGTCGCGGGACTCTGGGCGAGCAGTACTTC
j_call: TRBJ2-7; v_call: TRBV7-2; clone_size: few; d_call: TRBD1; cdr3_aa: CASSLQGTGGTFYEQYF; cdr3_nt: TGTGCCAGCAGCTTACAAGGGACAGGGGGCACCTTTTACGAGCAGTACTTC
j_call: TRBJ1-5; v_call: TRBV7-2; clone_size: NA; d_call: NA; cdr3_aa: CASSLESTNQPQHF; cdr3_nt: TGTGCCAGCAGCTTAGAATCTACGAATCAGCCCCAGCATTTT
j_call: TRBJ2-5; v_call: TRBV30; clone_size: NA; d_call: NA; cdr3_aa: CAWSVVQETQYF; cdr3_nt: TGTGCCTGGAGTGTCGTACAAGAGACCCAGTACTTC
j_call: TRBJ2-5; v_call: TRBV5-1; clone_size: NA; d_call: NA; cdr3_aa: CASSLADGEGETQYF; cdr3_nt: TGCGCCAGCAGCTTGGCCGACGGGGAAGGAGAGACCCAGTACTTC
j_call: TRBJ1-1; v_call: TRBV29-1; clone_size: many; d_call: NA; cdr3_aa: CSARRGFDTEAFF; cdr3_nt: TGCAGCGCCCGGAGGGGATTCGACACTGAAGCTTTCTTT